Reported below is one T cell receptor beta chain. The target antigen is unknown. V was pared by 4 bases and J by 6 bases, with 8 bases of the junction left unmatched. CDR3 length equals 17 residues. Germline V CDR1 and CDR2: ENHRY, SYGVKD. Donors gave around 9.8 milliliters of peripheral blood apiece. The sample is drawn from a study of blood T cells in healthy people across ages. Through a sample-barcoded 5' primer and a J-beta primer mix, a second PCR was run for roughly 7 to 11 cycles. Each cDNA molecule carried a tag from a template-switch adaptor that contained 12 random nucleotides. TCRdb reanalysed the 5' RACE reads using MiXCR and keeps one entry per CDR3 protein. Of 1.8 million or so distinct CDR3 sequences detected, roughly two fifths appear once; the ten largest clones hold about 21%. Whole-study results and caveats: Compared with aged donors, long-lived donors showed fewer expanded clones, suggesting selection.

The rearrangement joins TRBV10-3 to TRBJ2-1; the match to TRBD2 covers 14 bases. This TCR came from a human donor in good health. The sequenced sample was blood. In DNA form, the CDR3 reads TGTGCCATCAGTGGTCCCGGGACTAGCGGGGGATTCAATGAGCAGTTCTTC. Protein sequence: CAISGPGTSGGFNEQFF.